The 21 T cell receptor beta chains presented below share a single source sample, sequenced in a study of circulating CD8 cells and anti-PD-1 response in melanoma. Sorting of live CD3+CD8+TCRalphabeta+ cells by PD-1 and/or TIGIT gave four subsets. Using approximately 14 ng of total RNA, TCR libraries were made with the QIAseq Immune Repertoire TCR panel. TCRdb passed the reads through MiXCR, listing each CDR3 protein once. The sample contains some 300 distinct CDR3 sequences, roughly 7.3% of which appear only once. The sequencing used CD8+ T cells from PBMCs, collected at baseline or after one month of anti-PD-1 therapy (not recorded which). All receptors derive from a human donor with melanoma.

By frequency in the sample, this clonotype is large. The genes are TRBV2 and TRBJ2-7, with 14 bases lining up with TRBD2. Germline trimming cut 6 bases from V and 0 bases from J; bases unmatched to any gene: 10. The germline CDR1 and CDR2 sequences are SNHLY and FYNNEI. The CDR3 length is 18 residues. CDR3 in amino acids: CASRKGTSGRGGSYEQYF. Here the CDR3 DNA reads TGTGCCAGCAGGAAAGGGACTAGCGGGAGAGGCGGCTCCTACGAGCAGTACTTC.

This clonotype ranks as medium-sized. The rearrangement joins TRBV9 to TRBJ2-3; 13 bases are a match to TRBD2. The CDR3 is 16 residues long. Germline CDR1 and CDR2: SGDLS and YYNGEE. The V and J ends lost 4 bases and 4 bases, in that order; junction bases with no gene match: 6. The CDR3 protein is CASSPLTSGGADTQYF. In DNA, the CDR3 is TGTGCCAGCAGCCCCCTCACTAGCGGGGGGGCAGATACGCAGTATTTT.

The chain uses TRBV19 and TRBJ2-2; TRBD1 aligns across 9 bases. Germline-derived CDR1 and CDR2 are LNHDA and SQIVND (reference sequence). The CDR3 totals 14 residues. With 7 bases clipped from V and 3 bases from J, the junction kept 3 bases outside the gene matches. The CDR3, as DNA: TGTGCCAGTACGGGACAGGGATACACCGGGGAGCTGTTTTTT. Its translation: CASTGQGYTGELFF. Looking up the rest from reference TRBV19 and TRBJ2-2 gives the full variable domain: DGGITQSPKYLFRKEGQNVTLSCEQNLNHDAMYWYRQDPGQGLRLIYYSQIVNDFQKGDIAEGYSVSREKKESFPLTVTSAQKNPTAFYLCASTGQGYTGELFFGEGSRLTVL.

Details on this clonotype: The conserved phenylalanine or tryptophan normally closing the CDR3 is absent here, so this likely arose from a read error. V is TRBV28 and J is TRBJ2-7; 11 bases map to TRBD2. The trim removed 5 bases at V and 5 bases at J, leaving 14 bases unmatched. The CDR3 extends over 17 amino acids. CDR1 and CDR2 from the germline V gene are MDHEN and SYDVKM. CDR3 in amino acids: CASSPRPGSGRAHEQYL. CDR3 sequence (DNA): TGTGCCAGCAGTCCCCGACCGGGTAGCGGGAGGGCCCACGAGCAGTACCTC.

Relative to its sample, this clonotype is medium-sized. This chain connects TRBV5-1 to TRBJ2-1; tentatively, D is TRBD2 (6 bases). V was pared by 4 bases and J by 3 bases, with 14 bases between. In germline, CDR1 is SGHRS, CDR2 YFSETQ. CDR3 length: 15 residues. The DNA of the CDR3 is TGCGCCAGCAGCGCGTGGGACTCCGGCTACAATGAGCAGTTCTTC. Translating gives CASSAWDSGYNEQFF.

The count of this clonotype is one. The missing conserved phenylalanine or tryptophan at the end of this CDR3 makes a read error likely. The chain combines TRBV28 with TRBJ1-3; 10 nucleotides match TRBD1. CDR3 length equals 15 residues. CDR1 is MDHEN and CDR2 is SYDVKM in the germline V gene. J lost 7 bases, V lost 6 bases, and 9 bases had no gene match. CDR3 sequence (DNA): TGTGCCAGCAGCAAAGACAGGGGGCGTGGGAACACCATATATCTT. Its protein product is CASSKDRGRGNTIYL.

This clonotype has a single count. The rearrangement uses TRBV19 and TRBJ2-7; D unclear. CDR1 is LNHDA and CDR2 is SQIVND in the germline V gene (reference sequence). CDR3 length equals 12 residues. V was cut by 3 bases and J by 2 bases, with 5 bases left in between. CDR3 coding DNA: TGTGCCAGTAGTATGGACGCCTACGAGCAGTACTTC. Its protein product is CASSMDAYEQYF. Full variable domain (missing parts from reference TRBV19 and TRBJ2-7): DGGITQSPKYLFRKEGQNVTLSCEQNLNHDAMYWYRQDPGQGLRLIYYSQIVNDFQKGDIAEGYSVSREKKESFPLTVTSAQKNPTAFYLCASSMDAYEQYFGPGTRLTVT.

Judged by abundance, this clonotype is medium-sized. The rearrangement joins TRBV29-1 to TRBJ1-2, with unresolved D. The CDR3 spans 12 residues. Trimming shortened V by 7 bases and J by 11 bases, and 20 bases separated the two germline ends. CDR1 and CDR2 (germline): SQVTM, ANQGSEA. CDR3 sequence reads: CSASTGSQGYTF. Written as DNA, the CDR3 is TGCAGCGCCTCTACCGGGTCCCAAGGGTACACCTTC.

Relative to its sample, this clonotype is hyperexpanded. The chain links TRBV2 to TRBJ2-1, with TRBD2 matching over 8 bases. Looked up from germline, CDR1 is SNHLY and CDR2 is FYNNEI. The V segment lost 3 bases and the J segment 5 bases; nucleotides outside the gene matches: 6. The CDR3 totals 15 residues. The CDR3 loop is CASSDSLAENNEQFF. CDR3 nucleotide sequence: TGTGCCAGCAGTGACTCACTAGCGGAGAACAATGAGCAGTTCTTC.

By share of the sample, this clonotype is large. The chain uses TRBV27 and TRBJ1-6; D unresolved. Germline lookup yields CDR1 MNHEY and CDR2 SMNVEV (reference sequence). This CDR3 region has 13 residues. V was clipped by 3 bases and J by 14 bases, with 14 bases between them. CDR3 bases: TGTGCCAGCAGTTTGGGTCCAGCCTCTTCCCTCCACTTT. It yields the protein CASSLGPASSLHF.

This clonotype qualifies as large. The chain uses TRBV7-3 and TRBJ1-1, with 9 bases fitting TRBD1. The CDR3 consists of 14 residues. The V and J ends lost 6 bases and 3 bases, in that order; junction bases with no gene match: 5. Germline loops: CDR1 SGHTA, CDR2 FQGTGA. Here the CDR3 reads CASSPGQGYTEAFF. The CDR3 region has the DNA TGTGCCAGCAGTCCGGGACAGGGCTACACTGAAGCTTTCTTT.

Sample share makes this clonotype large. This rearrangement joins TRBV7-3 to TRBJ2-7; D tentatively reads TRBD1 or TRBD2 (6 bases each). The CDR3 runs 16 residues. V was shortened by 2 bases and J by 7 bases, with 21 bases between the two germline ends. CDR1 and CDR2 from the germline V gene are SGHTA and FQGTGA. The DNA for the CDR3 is TGTGCCAGCAGCTTATTAGGAGGGGGACCCTCCTCTGAGCAGTACTTC. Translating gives CASSLLGGGPSSEQYF.

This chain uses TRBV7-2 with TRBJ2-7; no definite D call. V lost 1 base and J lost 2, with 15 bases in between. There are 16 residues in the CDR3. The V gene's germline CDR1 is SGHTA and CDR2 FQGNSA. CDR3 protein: CASSLGGLVSTYEQYF. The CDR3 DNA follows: TGTGCCAGCAGCTTAGGAGGCCTGGTTTCGACCTACGAGCAGTACTTC. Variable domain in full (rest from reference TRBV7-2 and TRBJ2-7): GAGVSQSPSNKVTEKGKDVELRCDPISGHTALYWYRQSLGQGLEFLIYFQGNSAPDKSGLPSDRFSAERTGGSVSTLTIQRTQQEDSAVYLCASSLGGLVSTYEQYFGPGTRLTVT.

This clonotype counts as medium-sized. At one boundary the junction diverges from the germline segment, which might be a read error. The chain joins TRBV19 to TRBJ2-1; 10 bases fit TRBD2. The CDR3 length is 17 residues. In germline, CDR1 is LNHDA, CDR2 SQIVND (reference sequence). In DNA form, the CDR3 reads TGTGCCAGTAGTGCTAAGTTCGGACTAGCGGTCTACAATGGGCAGTTCTTC. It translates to CASSAKFGLAVYNGQFF. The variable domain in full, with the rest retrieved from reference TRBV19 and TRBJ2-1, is DGGITQSPKYLFRKEGQNVTLSCEQNLNHDAMYWYRQDPGQGLRLIYYSQIVNDFQKGDIAEGYSVSREKKESFPLTVTSAQKNPTAFYLCASSAKFGLAVYNGQFFGPGTRLTVL.

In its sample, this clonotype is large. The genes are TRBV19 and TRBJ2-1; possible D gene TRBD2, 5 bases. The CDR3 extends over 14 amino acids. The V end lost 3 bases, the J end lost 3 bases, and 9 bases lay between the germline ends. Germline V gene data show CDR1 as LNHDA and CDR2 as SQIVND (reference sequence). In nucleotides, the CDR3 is TGTGCCAGTAGTATCCGTAGCGACTACAATGAGCAGTTCTTC. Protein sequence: CASSIRSDYNEQFF.

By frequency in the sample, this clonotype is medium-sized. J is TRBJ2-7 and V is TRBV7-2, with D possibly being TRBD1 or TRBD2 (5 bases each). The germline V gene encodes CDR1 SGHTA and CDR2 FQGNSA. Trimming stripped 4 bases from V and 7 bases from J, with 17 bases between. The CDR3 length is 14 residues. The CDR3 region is CASSSSGLPGEQYF. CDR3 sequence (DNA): TGTGCCAGCAGCTCCTCGGGGCTCCCGGGGGAGCAGTACTTC. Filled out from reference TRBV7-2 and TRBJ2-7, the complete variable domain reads GAGVSQSPSNKVTEKGKDVELRCDPISGHTALYWYRQSLGQGLEFLIYFQGNSAPDKSGLPSDRFSAERTGGSVSTLTIQRTQQEDSAVYLCASSSSGLPGEQYFGPGTRLTVT.

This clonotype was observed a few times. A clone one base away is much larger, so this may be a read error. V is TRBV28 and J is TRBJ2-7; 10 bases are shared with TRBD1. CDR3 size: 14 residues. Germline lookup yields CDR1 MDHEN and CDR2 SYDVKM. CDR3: CASRPGQGTYGQYF. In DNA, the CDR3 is TGTGCCAGCCGTCCGGGACAGGGGACATACGGGCAGTACTTC.

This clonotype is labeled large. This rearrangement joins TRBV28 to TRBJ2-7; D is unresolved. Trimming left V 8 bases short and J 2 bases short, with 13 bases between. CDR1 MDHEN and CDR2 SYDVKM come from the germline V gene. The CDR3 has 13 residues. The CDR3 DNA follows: TGTGCCAGCCGCCCTTTCTCAACCTACGAGCAGTACTTC. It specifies CASRPFSTYEQYF.

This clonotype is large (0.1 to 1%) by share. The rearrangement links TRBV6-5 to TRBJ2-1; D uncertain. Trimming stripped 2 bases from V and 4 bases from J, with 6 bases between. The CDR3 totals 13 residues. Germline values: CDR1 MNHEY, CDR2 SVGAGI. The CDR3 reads CASSYAGYNEQFF. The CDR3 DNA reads TGTGCCAGCAGTTACGCTGGATACAATGAGCAGTTCTTC.

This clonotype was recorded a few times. CDR3 in DNA: TGCAGTGCCCGGGACTTCTCAGTACCGTTCTTC. As protein: CSARDFSVPFF. The chain employs TRBV20-1 and TRBJ2-1; D is possibly TRBD2 (6 bases). The CDR3 totals 11 residues. Germline V gene sequence: CDR1 DFQATT, CDR2 SNEGSKA (reference sequence). Trimming removed 6 bases from V and 15 bases from J, with 18 bases in between.

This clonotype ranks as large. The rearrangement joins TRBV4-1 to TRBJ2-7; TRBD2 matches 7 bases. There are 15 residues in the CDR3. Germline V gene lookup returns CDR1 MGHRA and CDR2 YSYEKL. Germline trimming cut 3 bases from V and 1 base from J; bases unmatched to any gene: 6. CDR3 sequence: CASSHLTGGSYEQYF. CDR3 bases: TGCGCCAGCAGCCATTTGACGGGAGGATCCTACGAGCAGTACTTC.